Each of the 20 T cell receptor beta chains below was sequenced from the same sample in a study of CD8 T cells in Susac syndrome. An amount of RNA that ranged from roughly 0.5 to 1 ug was reverse transcribed with random hexamers. TCRdb re-derived calls from the immunoSEQ multiplex PCR reads in MiXCR, one entry per CDR3 protein. The sample holds 95,000 to 150,000 distinct CDR3 sequences, around 96% seen once. Sample: CD4+ T cells from PBMCs. The receptors were sampled from a human donor with Susac syndrome.

This chain connects TRBV20-1 to TRBJ2-7; 9 nucleotides match TRBD2. The CDR3 loop spans 12 amino acids. Germline V gives CDR1 DFQATT, CDR2 SNEGSKA (reference sequence). CDR3 protein: CSGLAGPYEQYF. The CDR3 nucleotides are TGCAGCGGGCTAGCGGGGCCCTACGAGCAGTACTTC.

The rearrangement joins TRBV21-1 to TRBJ1-1. TRBV21-1 is assigned pseudogene status. This CDR3 comprises 16 residues. The CDR3 here is CASSKEERTENTEAFF. DNA for the CDR3: TGTGCCAGCAGCAAAGAAGAGAGGACTGAGAACACTGAAGCTTTCTTT.

V is TRBV2 and J is TRBJ2-5; D remains unclear. The CDR3 totals 13 residues. V gave up 8 bases and J gave up 4 bases, with 14 bases separating them. Germline CDR1 SNHLY, CDR2 FYNNEI. Written as DNA, the CDR3 is TGTGCCAGCGTGAGAGGAATGGGAGAGACCCAGTACTTC. It codes for CASVRGMGETQYF.

This clonotype was seen once. The V gene is TRBV9, the J gene TRBJ2-1; 10 nucleotides line up with TRBD2. Germline trimming cut 1 base from V and 4 bases from J; bases unmatched to any gene: 5. The CDR3 runs to 16 residues. CDR1 is SGDLS and CDR2 is YYNGEE in the germline V gene. The CDR3 DNA reads as TGTGCCAGCAGCGTACAAGCGGGAGGGCTTTACAATGAGCAGTTCTTC. This translates into CASSVQAGGLYNEQFF. Based on the CDR3 plus reference TRBV9 and TRBJ2-1, the full variable domain is DSGVTQTPKHLITATGQRVTLRCSPRSGDLSVYWYQQSLDQGLQFLIQYYNGEERAKGNILERFSAQQFPDLHSELNLSSLELGDSALYFCASSVQAGGLYNEQFFGPGTRLTVL.

This chain uses TRBV19 with TRBJ1-2, with D perhaps matching TRBD1 (5 bases). Germline CDR1 is LNHDA and CDR2 is SQIVND (reference sequence). V lost 4 bases and J lost 4, with 13 bases in between. This CDR3 contains 14 residues. The CDR3 reads CASSTSDTGYGYTF. The CDR3 DNA reads as TGTGCCAGTAGTACCTCGGACACAGGCTATGGCTACACCTTC.

The chain employs TRBV7-2 and TRBJ2-3; the match to TRBD1 covers 7 bases. V dropped 6 bases and J dropped 0; count of bases not matched to a gene: 3. The CDR3 extends over 14 amino acids. Germline V CDR1 and CDR2: SGHTA, FQGNSA. CDR3 nucleotides: TGTGCCAGCAGGAGGGGGCTAAGCACAGATACGCAGTATTTT. The encoded protein is CASRRGLSTDTQYF.

This clonotype was detected only once. CDR3 residues: CASSRGTGYEQYF. The DNA for the CDR3 is TGTGCCAGCAGCCGCGGGACAGGGTACGAGCAGTACTTC. The rearrangement joins TRBV7-9 to TRBJ2-7; 9 nucleotides agree with TRBD1. Germline loops: CDR1 SEHNR, CDR2 FQNEAQ (reference sequence). The V and J ends lost 5 bases and 4 bases, in that order; junction bases with no gene match: 3. The CDR3 has 13 amino acids.

This chain uses TRBV20-1 with TRBJ1-5, with TRBD1 identical over 10 bases. The V gene's germline CDR1 is DFQATT and CDR2 SNEGSKA (reference sequence). V lost 5 bases and J lost 6; bases outside the gene matches: 4. The CDR3 contains 13 residues. The CDR3 loop is CSAATGGGQPQHF. Here the CDR3 DNA reads TGCAGTGCTGCGACAGGGGGCGGTCAGCCCCAGCATTTT.

V is TRBV12-3 or TRBV12-4 and J is TRBJ2-7; D is perhaps TRBD1 (5 bases). Trimming stripped 5 bases from V and 7 bases from J, with 18 bases between. The CDR3 is made up of 14 amino acids. The CDR3 spells CASSTYISKGEQYF. DNA for the CDR3: TGTGCCAGCAGTACCTACATCTCAAAGGGGGAGCAGTACTTC.

The CDR3 DNA reads as TGTGCCAGCAGCTCTATATCGGGACAGGGATCCTACGAGCAGTACTTC. This encodes CASSSISGQGSYEQYF. The V and J genes are TRBV5-4 and TRBJ2-7; TRBD1 agrees at 9 bases. Trimming at V came to 3 bases and at J to 1 base, leaving 8 bases not matched to a gene. The germline V gene encodes CDR1 SGHNT and CDR2 YYREEE (reference sequence). The CDR3 is 16 amino acids.

The chain employs TRBV18 and TRBJ2-3; no firm D call. The V and J ends lost 6 bases and 6 bases respectively, with 7 bases between them. Looked up from germline, CDR1 is KGHSH and CDR2 is LQKENI. The length of the CDR3 is 11 residues. The CDR3 nucleotides read TGTGCCAGCTCCCCCGTGGATACGCAGTATTTT. Amino acid sequence: CASSPVDTQYF.

The V call is TRBV5-4, the J call TRBJ1-2, with D possibly matching TRBD1 (5 bases). Germline V gene lookup returns CDR1 SGHNT and CDR2 YYREEE (reference sequence). Trimming took off 0 bases at V and 4 bases at J, with 13 bases between the two ends. The CDR3 loop spans 15 amino acids. CDR3 in amino acids: CASSLASDSSYGYTF. As DNA, the CDR3 is TGTGCCAGCAGCTTGGCCAGTGACAGCAGCTATGGCTACACCTTC.

This rearrangement joins TRBV4-1 to TRBJ1-1; 8 bases match TRBD1. Germline CDR1 and CDR2: MGHRA and YSYEKL. This CDR3 is built from 17 residues. Trimming cost V 4 bases and J 1 base; bases outside gene matches: 11. CDR3 loop: CASSLKPLGQGNTEAFF. CDR3 nucleotides: TGCGCCAGCAGCCTTAAACCCCTAGGACAGGGGAACACTGAAGCTTTCTTT.

This chain uses TRBV19 with TRBJ1-1; D gene ambiguous. Trimming took off 2 bases at V and 1 base at J, with 5 bases between the two ends. The CDR3 sequence is 13 residues long. Germline V CDR1 and CDR2: LNHDA, SQIVND (reference sequence). The CDR3 coding sequence is TGTGCCAGTAGTATAAGGCAGAACACTGAAGCTTTCTTT. It encodes CASSIRQNTEAFF.

The CDR3 DNA is TGCAGTGCTAGACTGACAGGGGGAGATACGCAGTATTTT. It yields the protein CSARLTGGDTQYF. The V call is TRBV20-1, the J call TRBJ2-3, with TRBD1 identical over 9 bases. Germline CDR1 DFQATT, CDR2 SNEGSKA (reference sequence). This CDR3 has 13 amino acids. The J segment lost 5 bases and the V segment lost 2 bases, leaving 2 bases of the junction unmatched.

The genes are TRBV2 and TRBJ2-1, with D possibly being TRBD1 or TRBD2 (5 bases each). Trimming took off 6 bases at V and 5 bases at J, with 17 bases between the two ends. CDR1 and CDR2 (germline): SNHLY, FYNNEI. CDR3 length: 15 residues. The CDR3 DNA reads TGTGCCAGCAGACCACTCGTCCGGGGCCACAATGAGCAGTTCTTC. This gives the protein CASRPLVRGHNEQFF. Combining the CDR3 with reference TRBV2 and TRBJ2-1 gives the whole variable domain EPEVTQTPSHQVTQMGQEVILRCVPISNHLYFYWYRQILGQKVEFLVSFYNNEISEKSEIFDDQFSVERPDGSNFTLKIRSTKLEDSAMYFCASRPLVRGHNEQFFGPGTRLTVL.

The chain employs TRBV20-1 and TRBJ2-7; 9 bases align to TRBD2. CDR3 size: 14 residues. The V and J ends lost 7 bases and 0 bases, in that order; junction bases with no gene match: 7. Germline CDR1 is DFQATT and CDR2 is SNEGSKA (reference sequence). The CDR3 spells CSVAGEGISYEQYF. The CDR3 DNA sequence: TGCAGTGTAGCGGGAGAGGGGATCTCCTACGAGCAGTACTTC.

The chain employs TRBV28 and TRBJ1-2; 7 bases map to TRBD1. Germline CDR1 reads MDHEN; CDR2 reads SYDVKM. The CDR3 length is 13 residues. V was clipped by 4 bases and J by 2 bases; unmatched bases: 1. CDR3 coding DNA: TGTGCCAGCAGTTGGGGACAGAACTATGGCTACACCTTC. Its protein product is CASSWGQNYGYTF.

The CDR3, as DNA: TGTGCCAGCAGTCTGAGGGTACGGCAGCCCCAGCATTTT. This sequence encodes CASSLRVRQPQHF. The rearrangement joins TRBV2 to TRBJ1-5; no reliable D call. Germline V gene lookup returns CDR1 SNHLY and CDR2 FYNNEI. Between the trimmed V and J ends, which lost 5 bases and 7 bases, there was a span of 12 bases. CDR3 length equals 13 residues.

The rearrangement uses TRBV29-1 and TRBJ2-7; D possibly corresponds to TRBD2 (5 bases). Trimming cost V 5 bases and J 6 bases, with 17 bases left between them. CDR3 length: 13 amino acids. Germline V gene data show CDR1 as SQVTM and CDR2 as ANQGSEA. For the CDR3, the DNA is TGCAGCGTTCGGTCCGCGACCGCGGGCGAGCAGTACTTC. This codes for CSVRSATAGEQYF.